One and the same sample provided the 25 T cell receptor beta chains below, sequenced in a study of T cell repertoires in cytomegalovirus infection (dated by TCRdb to between 2018 and 2021). This specimen's treatment or condition label, interpreted: in vitro stimulation with specific CMV peptide epitopes to enrich CMV-specific T cells. Antigens for these TCRs are unknown. For sequencing, an Illumina HiSeq 1500 was employed. The public reads were reanalyzed by TCRdb: fastp trimming at Q25, MiXCR alignment, in-frame beta chains only. Duplicate CDR3 protein sequences are folded into a single record with the most common DNA and genes. The sample contains about 570,000 distinct CDR3 sequences, 40% of them found a single time. Roughly 50% of the sample lies in the top ten. Sequencing was performed on cultured PBMCs, taken from culture after CMV antigen stimulation. Receptor source: a human donor in good health (CMV status not recorded). Some clones in this sample may be carry-over from other donors' samples.

This clonotype was counted a few times. The V gene is TRBV19, the J gene TRBJ1-3; D is perhaps TRBD1 (6 bases). CDR1 is LNHDA, CDR2 SQIVND, per germline (reference sequence). V gave up 4 bases and J gave up 2 bases, with 12 bases separating them. There are 15 residues in the CDR3. This CDR3 reads CASSTGTLTGNTIYF. Here the CDR3 DNA reads TGTGCCAGTAGTACCGGGACACTTACTGGAAACACCATATATTTT.

This clonotype has only one observation. This rearrangement joins TRBV14 to TRBJ2-1; D possibly corresponds to TRBD2 (6 bases). Between the trimmed V and J ends, which lost 1 base and 7 bases, there was a span of 17 bases. The CDR3 consists of 16 residues. Germline lookup yields CDR1 SGHDN and CDR2 FVKESK. The CDR3 region has the DNA TGTGCCAGCAGCCAAGCAGGTCTCGCCGGGGGTAATGAGCAGTTCTTC. Translated, it gives CASSQAGLAGGNEQFF.

The chain has TRBV19 and TRBJ2-1; D could derive from TRBD1 or TRBD2 (6 bases each). V was clipped by 0 bases and J by 4 bases, with 16 bases between them. The V gene's germline CDR1 is LNHDA and CDR2 SQIVND (reference sequence). The CDR3 length is 17 residues. CDR3 sequence: CASSIDRGWDFYNEQFF. The CDR3 DNA follows: TGTGCCAGTAGTATAGATAGGGGGTGGGACTTTTACAATGAGCAGTTCTTC. Based on the CDR3 plus reference TRBV19 and TRBJ2-1, the full variable domain is DGGITQSPKYLFRKEGQNVTLSCEQNLNHDAMYWYRQDPGQGLRLIYYSQIVNDFQKGDIAEGYSVSREKKESFPLTVTSAQKNPTAFYLCASSIDRGWDFYNEQFFGPGTRLTVL.

This clonotype was detected ten times or more. V and J are TRBV6-1 and TRBJ2-7, with 7 bases fitting TRBD2. The ends lost 5 bases at V and 2 bases at J; junction bases unmatched: 9. Germline-derived CDR1 and CDR2 are MNHNS and SASEGT. CDR3 size: 15 residues. The CDR3 bases are TGTGCCAGCAGTCGCAGGGAGGGAGGCACCTACGAGCAGTACTTC. Translating gives CASSRREGGTYEQYF.

The sample holds a few counts of this clonotype. V and J are TRBV19 and TRBJ1-1, with D uncertain. V dropped 8 bases and J dropped 4 bases, with 5 bases sitting between them. The CDR3 extends over 10 amino acids. Germline-derived CDR1 and CDR2 are LNHDA and SQIVND (reference sequence). The CDR3 sequence: CASWGTEAFF. The CDR3 region has the DNA TGTGCCAGTTGGGGCACTGAAGCTTTCTTT.

This clonotype has more than one count but fewer than ten. A read error may produce the germline difference seen at one junction end. This sequence joins TRBV6-6 and TRBJ1-1; 9 positions agree with TRBD1. The CDR3 is 15 amino acids. Germline V lookup: CDR1 MNHNY, CDR2 SVGAGI (reference sequence). The DNA for the CDR3 is TGTGCCAGCAGTTACTCGGGACAGGGTAACACTGAGGCTTTCTTT. It encodes CASSYSGQGNTEAFF.

J is TRBJ2-1 and V is TRBV7-4; 8 nucleotides match TRBD1. V was clipped by 5 bases and J by 7 bases; unmatched bases: 10. CDR3 length equals 15 residues. Germline assignment: CDR1 SGHVT and CDR2 SQSDAQ. The CDR3 reads CASSLTGAILNEQFF. The CDR3 nucleotides read TGTGCCAGCAGCCTGACAGGGGCCATCTTGAATGAGCAGTTCTTC.

This clonotype was detected many times. The V and J genes are TRBV7-2 and TRBJ2-7; D not certain. CDR1 and CDR2 (germline): SGHTA, FQGNSA. The CDR3 is 15 amino acids. Trimming shortened V by 2 bases and J by 2 bases, and 13 bases separated the two germline ends. The CDR3 reads CASSLLGDMTYEQYF. CDR3 sequence (DNA): TGTGCCAGCAGCTTATTGGGTGACATGACCTACGAGCAGTACTTC. Filled out from reference TRBV7-2 and TRBJ2-7, the complete variable domain reads GAGVSQSPSNKVTEKGKDVELRCDPISGHTALYWYRQSLGQGLEFLIYFQGNSAPDKSGLPSDRFSAERTGGSVSTLTIQRTQQEDSAVYLCASSLLGDMTYEQYFGPGTRLTVT.

A few counts support this clonotype. This chain links TRBV7-2 with TRBJ2-5; no clear D. Trimming pared 2 bases from V and 4 bases from J, leaving 8 bases between. The length of the CDR3 is 13 residues. Germline values: CDR1 SGHTA, CDR2 FQGNSA. In DNA form, the CDR3 reads TGTGCCAGCAGCTTAAATCATCGAGAGACCCAGTACTTC. Translating it yields CASSLNHRETQYF.

The V gene is TRBV6-1, the J gene TRBJ1-4, with D perhaps matching TRBD1 (5 bases). Trimming removed 5 bases from V and 0 bases from J, with 19 bases in between. Germline V gives CDR1 MNHNS, CDR2 SASEGT. This CDR3 spans 18 amino acids. DNA of the CDR3: TGTGCCAGCAGTCCCCTCCTTCGTGGGGGTGCAACTAATGAAAAACTGTTTTTT. Its protein product is CASSPLLRGGATNEKLFF.

This chain links TRBV2 with TRBJ2-3; weak D call: TRBD1 (6 bases). Germline V CDR1 and CDR2: SNHLY, FYNNEI. Trimming took 6 bases from V and 3 from J, leaving 13 bases between them. CDR3 length: 14 amino acids. The CDR3 reads CASSLTGWTDTQYF. As DNA, the CDR3 is TGTGCCAGCAGCCTCACAGGGTGGACAGATACGCAGTATTTT.

The chain joins TRBV11-3 to TRBJ2-2; perhaps TRBD1 as D (5 bases). V was shortened by 5 bases and J by 7 bases, with 14 bases between the two germline ends. Per germline, CDR1 SGHNT and CDR2 YENEEA. The CDR3 has 14 residues. The CDR3 loop is CASSRQQGLGELFF. The CDR3 DNA reads TGTGCCAGCAGCCGACAGCAAGGGCTCGGGGAGCTGTTTTTT.

V is TRBV6-2 or TRBV6-3 and J is TRBJ2-7; a possible D gene is TRBD1 (6 bases). This CDR3 has 15 amino acids. V was trimmed by 5 bases and J by 4 bases, leaving 18 bases between them. Germline V gives CDR1 MNHEY, CDR2 SVGEGT. The CDR3 reads CASSLEPRRGYEQYF. The CDR3 DNA sequence: TGTGCCAGCAGTCTCGAACCCCGCAGGGGATACGAGCAGTACTTC.

This clonotype has at least ten counts. The chain couples TRBV7-8 to TRBJ1-5, with D unclear. The CDR3 loop spans 13 amino acids. Trimming removed 1 base at V and 4 bases at J, with 5 bases between. CDR1 and CDR2 (germline): SGHVS, FQNEAQ. CDR3 nucleotides: TGTGCCAGCAGCTTAGGTCAGAATCAGCCCCAGCATTTT. Its translation is CASSLGQNQPQHF.

This clonotype showed up just a few times. CDR3 sequence reads: CASSLVRRRPGHNEQFF. CDR3 bases: TGTGCCAGCAGCTTGGTTAGGAGGAGGCCCGGTCACAATGAGCAGTTCTTC. The chain is built from TRBV5-4 and TRBJ2-1; tentative D call: TRBD2 (5 bases). CDR3 size: 17 residues. The germline CDR1 and CDR2 sequences are SGHNT and YYREEE (reference sequence). Trimming pared 0 bases from V and 5 bases from J, leaving 18 bases between.

The chain recombines TRBV10-3 with TRBJ1-6; perhaps TRBD1 as D (5 bases). V shed 3 bases and J shed 5 bases, with 14 bases lying between them. CDR1 and CDR2 from the germline V gene are ENHRY and SYGVKD. This CDR3 comprises 16 residues. The DNA of the CDR3 is TGTGCCATCAGTGAAATGACAGTTAGACATAATTCACCCCTCCACTTT. This encodes CAISEMTVRHNSPLHF.

There are a few counts of this clonotype. The V call is TRBV7-9, the J call TRBJ1-5; D unresolved. V lost 1 base and J 4 bases, leaving 14 bases between the germline ends. CDR3 length: 16 amino acids. CDR1 and CDR2 (germline): SEHNR, FQNEAQ (reference sequence). CDR3: CASSLGAGPGNQPQHF. DNA of the CDR3: TGTGCCAGCAGCTTAGGGGCGGGTCCGGGGAATCAGCCCCAGCATTTT. Looking up the rest from reference TRBV7-9 and TRBJ1-5 gives the full variable domain: DTGVSQNPRHKITKRGQNVTFRCDPISEHNRLYWYRQTLGQGPEFLTYFQNEAQLEKSRLLSDRFSAERPKGSFSTLEIQRTEQGDSAMYLCASSLGAGPGNQPQHFGDGTRLSIL.

V is TRBV3-1 and J is TRBJ2-7; 7 bases are a match to TRBD2. The V gene end was trimmed by 0 bases and the J gene end by 4 bases; junction bases not matched to a gene: 6. The germline gives CDR1 LGHDT, CDR2 YNNKEL (reference sequence). The CDR3 has 15 residues. The CDR3 region has the DNA TGTGCCAGCAGCCAAGATTGGGGGGGAGCATACGAGCAGTACTTC. Translating it yields CASSQDWGGAYEQYF.

The CDR3 DNA reads TGTGCCAGCAGCCACGTGGCAGGGCGGCTTTACGAGCAGTACTTC. This encodes CASSHVAGRLYEQYF. The chain couples TRBV5-6 to TRBJ2-7; TRBD1 might be the D (5 bases). The V end was cut by 4 bases, the J end by 4 bases, with 18 bases between. Germline CDR1 SGHDT, CDR2 YYEEEE. This CDR3 is built from 15 residues.

This clonotype was seen a few times. The chain combines TRBV7-6 with TRBJ2-4, with D tentatively TRBD1 or TRBD2 (6 bases each). The CDR3 is 14 residues long. Trimming shortened V by 0 bases and J by 8 bases, and 11 bases separated the two germline ends. CDR1 and CDR2 from the germline V gene are SGHVS and FNYEAQ. In nucleotides, the CDR3 is TGTGCCAGCAGCTTAGCCGGGGGCGAGGACATTCAGTACTTC. Protein sequence: CASSLAGGEDIQYF.

J is TRBJ1-1 and V is TRBV25-1; 8 positions agree with TRBD1. The CDR3 consists of 12 residues. The trim removed 5 bases at V and 9 bases at J, leaving 5 bases unmatched. CDR1 is MGHDK, CDR2 SYGVNS, per germline. The CDR3 DNA reads TGTGCCAGCAGTCTAGGACAGGGCAAAGCTTTCTTT. It encodes CASSLGQGKAFF.

The rearrangement uses TRBV11-2 and TRBJ2-3; 10 bases map to TRBD2. The V gene end was trimmed by 6 bases and the J gene end by 1 base; junction bases not matched to a gene: 7. There are 16 residues in the CDR3. The germline CDR1 and CDR2 sequences are SGHAT and FQNNGV. The CDR3 DNA follows: TGTGCCAGCAGGATCCCCGGGACTAGCGGCACAGATACGCAGTATTTT. This translates into CASRIPGTSGTDTQYF.

This clonotype was observed a few times. The CDR3, as DNA: TGCGCCAGCAGCCAAGTCCCACAGGAGAATCAGCCCCAGCATTTT. Protein product: CASSQVPQENQPQHF. The chain combines TRBV4-1 with TRBJ1-5; D possibly corresponds to TRBD1 (5 bases). This CDR3 has 15 residues. Germline V gene data show CDR1 as MGHRA and CDR2 as YSYEKL. Trimming pared 1 base from V and 4 bases from J, leaving 11 bases between.

This clonotype came up a few times. The V gene is TRBV7-2, the J gene TRBJ2-1; D uncertain. V lost 1 base and J lost 6, with 10 bases in between. The CDR3 length is 14 residues. Germline V gene data show CDR1 as SGHTA and CDR2 as FQGNSA. The CDR3 sequence is CASSLGSLGNEQFF. CDR3 sequence (DNA): TGTGCCAGCAGCTTAGGGAGCCTGGGCAATGAGCAGTTCTTC. The full variable domain, in which reference TRBV7-2 and TRBJ2-1 provide the parts outside the CDR3, is GAGVSQSPSNKVTEKGKDVELRCDPISGHTALYWYRQSLGQGLEFLIYFQGNSAPDKSGLPSDRFSAERTGGSVSTLTIQRTQQEDSAVYLCASSLGSLGNEQFFGPGTRLTVL.

In its sample, this clonotype was seen a few times. The gene calls are TRBV5-5 and TRBJ2-1; D perhaps matches TRBD1 (5 bases). Germline CDR1 and CDR2: SGHKS and YYEKEE (reference sequence). The CDR3 contains 14 residues. V lost 4 bases to trimming and J lost 9 bases, with 17 bases between them. CDR3 bases: TGTGCCAGCAGCCTGGGAATAGGGGTTGGTGAGCAGTTCTTC. It is translated as CASSLGIGVGEQFF.